The entry that follows covers one TCR beta chain sequence. Its cognate antigen has yet to be identified. The record has no base qualities; no much larger clone is one base away. The data belong to a study of CD8+ T cells in alopecia areata (dated by TCRdb to the late 2010s). Background for the entire study: The treated patients took part in an open-label pilot trial in which moderate-to-severe alopecia areata was treated with oral tofacitinib at 5 to 10 mg twice daily. For the treated patients, the SALT score, which quantifies what percentage of scalp surface area is affected, served as the measure of disease severity. On the human side, TCRbeta sequencing was run on scalp tissue and on sorted CD4+ and CD8+ peripheral blood T cells from healthy controls and from alopecia areata patients with either patchy or totalis/universalis disease. Patients on tofacitinib were biopsied at baseline and after 4 and 24 weeks of treatment, and several of the patients also had a later scalp biopsy. Scalp clonality was compared among normal scalp (n=4), patchy alopecia areata scalp (n=8), and alopecia totalis/universalis scalp (n=8). TCRbeta CDR3 regions were amplified by immunoSEQ multiplex PCR using 35 Vbeta forward and 13 Jbeta reverse primers. RNA was extracted with the PAXgene miRNA kit for fixed scalp, the miRNeasy kit for PBMCs, and the RNeasy kit for mouse skin. The study used high-throughput TCRbeta sequencing to examine T cell clonal expansion in alopecia areata, in both the C3H/HeJ mouse model and human patients. Patients received tofacitinib for 6 to 18 months and were then followed off drug for 6 months to check for delayed response and recurrence. What the research found in general, with its limitations: Compared with mice, TCR sequences shared between patients were less clear, possibly partly because of HLA diversity across the patient population. Scalp TCR repertoire analysis is complicated because resident alphabeta T cells in normal human skin are also sequenced, whereas mouse skin is dominated by gammadelta T cells. Compared with normal scalp, lesional scalp had higher clonality and more expanded CD8+ clones, particularly in alopecia totalis/universalis, a pattern that suggests antigenic drive. Scalp clonality and the number of expanded CD8+ clones among the top 100 scalp clones were significantly decreased by tofacitinib. Because the treated cohort was small and had only one nonresponder, larger studies are needed to examine links between baseline CD8+ expansion and response. Many expanded lesional clones were found to persist in scalp and blood during tofacitinib treatment, and relapse after treatment cessation may be partly explained by this persistence.

The sample's time point label, in plain terms: around 29 days on oral tofacitinib. The treatment or condition label, as the study defines it: oral pan-JAK inhibitor, 5-10 mg twice daily. Lesional scalp punch biopsies and peripheral blood were obtained from alopecia areata patients. PBMCs were isolated by density centrifugation and stained for CD3, CD4 and CD8, after which CD4+ and CD8+ T cells were sorted on a FACSAria. Library prep was done by the immunoSEQ multiplex PCR assay. For TCR sequencing, RNA was extracted from every sample and reverse transcribed into cDNA to serve as template. SuperScript III was used for first-strand cDNA synthesis, primed with a 2:1 mix of oligo-dT and random hexamers. A synthetic immune receptor repertoire was used to assess amplification bias, and residual bias was removed computationally. As for the original processing: Raw reads were preprocessed to remove errors, and CDR3 was defined by IMGT conventions from the conserved cysteine to phenylalanine. Clonality was computed as 1 minus the Shannon entropy, with the entropy normalized by log2 of the number of productive unique TCRs. Scalp TCRbeta sequences were cross-referenced with sorted blood CD4 and CD8 repertoires so that the CD4 or CD8 identity of scalp clones could be inferred. In TCRdb, the immuneACCESS table is reduced to in-frame sequences with V and J assigned. These tables do not hold every clone; where another copy was compared, an unresolved V gene accounts for under half, and the others remain unexplained. The DNA was the basis for D and trimming; V, J and clone size are from that table. Here the sample has over 95,000 clones; 50% to 75% occur a single time. Roughly 15% of the sample rests with the top ten.

The CDR3, from cysteine to phenylalanine, totals 14 residues. Only the CDR3 portion is preserved as DNA: 42 bases, with reading frame beginning at the first base. The V and J ends are trimmed by 1 base and 5 bases, leaving 11 bases between them. CDR1 MGHRA and CDR2 YSYEKL are derived from the germline V gene. Material: CD8+ T cells sorted from blood, obtained at week 4, from a patient treated with tofacitinib. The TCR originated in a human donor with alopecia areata. Here the chain combines TRBV4-1 and TRBJ2-5, with a weak D call of TRBD1 (5 bases match). CDR3 reads: CASSQVGQGETQYF. Here is the DNA: TGCGCCAGCAGCCAAGTTGGTCAGGGTGAGACCCAGTACTTC.